Below, one TCR beta chain is given with its context. This sample is part of a study of control samples from healthy donors and cancer patients. CDR3 length: 13 amino acids. Germline values: CDR1 SGHNT, CDR2 YENEEA. Trimming pared 3 bases from V and 7 bases from J, leaving 9 bases between. The assay was immunoSEQ multiplex PCR, and TCRdb's table has in-frame clones only and misses some. The top ten hold about 1.4% of the sample, which has 150,000 to 200,000 clones, almost 90% seen once. The rearrangement links TRBV11-3 to TRBJ2-2; no clear D gene. Sequencing used blood. The receptor was isolated from a woman in her forties or fifties in good health. The chain's CDR3 is CASSFDGFGELFF. The CDR3 coding sequence is TGTGCCAGCAGCTTTGATGGGTTCGGGGAGCTGTTTTTT.